This TCR beta chain came from a study of CD8+CD57+ T cells in acquired aplastic anemia. Findings and limits, study-wide: Almost 30 CD8+ CDR3 sequences occurred in both the patients and the controls.

Patients included in sequencing had previously demonstrated CD8+CD57+ cell expansion by flow cytometry. The study sampled blood from patients who had received no therapy. The use of genomic DNA as template underpinned the TCR beta VDJ and CDR3 profiling. TCRdb itself ran the reads through MiXCR, one entry per CDR3 protein. This table has roughly 240,000 distinct CDR3 sequences, approximately 45% appearing once. This clonotype was detected ten times or more. Antigen: not known. J was trimmed by 2 bases and V by 6 bases; bases with no gene match: 5. Looked up from germline, CDR1 is WSHSY and CDR2 is SAAADI. The CDR3 length is 14 residues.

The source material was sorted CD4+, CD8+, or CD8+CD57+ T cells (not recorded which) from PBMCs. V is TRBV10-2 and J is TRBJ2-7, with TRBD1 identical over 9 bases. This clonotype was sampled from a human donor with aplastic anemia. The CDR3 is CASRGDRETYEQYF. CDR3 bases: TGCGCCAGCAGGGGGGACAGGGAGACCTACGAGCAGTACTTC.